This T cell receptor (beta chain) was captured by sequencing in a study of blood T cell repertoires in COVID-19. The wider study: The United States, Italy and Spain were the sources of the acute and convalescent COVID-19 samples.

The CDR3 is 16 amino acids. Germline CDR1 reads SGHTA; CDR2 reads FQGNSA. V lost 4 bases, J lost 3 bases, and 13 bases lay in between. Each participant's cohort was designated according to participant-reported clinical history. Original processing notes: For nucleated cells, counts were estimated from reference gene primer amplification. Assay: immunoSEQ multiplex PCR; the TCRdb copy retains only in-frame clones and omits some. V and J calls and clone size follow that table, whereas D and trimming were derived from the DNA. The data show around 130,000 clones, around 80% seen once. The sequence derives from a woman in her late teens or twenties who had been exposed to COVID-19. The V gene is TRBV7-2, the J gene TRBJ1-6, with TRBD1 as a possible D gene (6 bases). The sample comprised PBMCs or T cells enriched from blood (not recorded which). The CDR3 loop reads CASSSRKGGYNSPLHF. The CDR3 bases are TGTGCCAGCAGCTCCCGCAAAGGGGGCTATAATTCACCCCTCCACTTT.